Below, 20 T cell receptor beta chains from the same sample are listed, as sequenced in a study of cytomegalovirus exposure and HLA in healthy donors. The PCR employed 60 Vbeta primers together with 13 Jbeta primers. The protocol was immunoSEQ multiplex PCR, while the TCRdb copy is restricted to in-frame clones and leaves out a portion. The sample has 160,000 or so clones, almost 85% seen once. Sequenced sample: PBMCs. All receptors come from a woman aged 45-59 years in good health and CMV-seronegative.

This sequence joins TRBV6-1 and TRBJ1-2; D may be TRBD1 (6 bases). Per the germline V gene, CDR1 is MNHNS and CDR2 is SASEGT. V gave up 4 bases and J gave up 8 bases, with 14 bases separating them. This CDR3 spans 13 amino acids. In nucleotides, the CDR3 is TGTGCCAGCAGTGTACAGGCAGGGGAAGGCTACACCTTC. It specifies CASSVQAGEGYTF.

The chain combines TRBV5-1 with TRBJ1-6; 8 bases match TRBD1. The CDR3 has 14 amino acids. V gave up 2 bases and J gave up 12 bases; unmatched junction bases: 7. Germline V CDR1 and CDR2: SGHRS, YFSETQ. The CDR3 sequence: CASSLDRGAGPLHF. As DNA, the CDR3 is TGCGCCAGCAGCTTAGACAGGGGCGCGGGACCCCTCCACTTT.

The V call is TRBV28, the J call TRBJ2-2, with D uncertain. This CDR3 has 14 residues. Germline V CDR1 and CDR2: MDHEN, SYDVKM. Deletions cut 2 bases from V and 6 bases from J, with 10 bases between. The CDR3 is CASSLAEISGELFF. Here the CDR3 DNA reads TGTGCCAGCAGTTTAGCGGAGATATCCGGGGAGCTGTTTTTT.

This rearrangement joins TRBV27 to TRBJ1-1, with TRBD1 identical over 9 bases. CDR1 and CDR2 from the germline V gene are MNHEY and SMNVEV (reference sequence). V was pared by 5 bases and J by 4 bases, with 5 bases of the junction left unmatched. CDR3 size: 14 residues. For the CDR3, the DNA is TGTGCCAGCAGTCCAAACAGGGGGCCCACTGAAGCTTTCTTT. Its translation is CASSPNRGPTEAFF.

The V and J genes are TRBV7-9 and TRBJ2-1; D is uncertain. Per germline, CDR1 SEHNR and CDR2 FQNEAQ (reference sequence). This CDR3 contains 13 residues. With 3 bases removed from V and 2 bases from J, the gap between germline ends came to 5 bases. The CDR3 bases are TGTGCCAGCAGCTTGGGCACCTACAATGAGCAGTTCTTC. This encodes CASSLGTYNEQFF.

The V and J genes are TRBV6-5 and TRBJ1-1, with D hard to call. The V end was cut by 0 bases, the J end by 4 bases, with 9 bases between. Germline CDR1 is MNHEY and CDR2 is SVGAGI. The CDR3 is 14 amino acids. For the CDR3, the DNA is TGTGCCAGCAGTTACTCGATTGCGGGCACTGAAGCTTTCTTT. This sequence encodes CASSYSIAGTEAFF.

The chain couples TRBV29-1 to TRBJ1-3; TRBD1 is a possible D gene (6 bases). Germline CDR1 reads SQVTM; CDR2 reads ANQGSEA. The V gene lost 6 bases and the J gene lost 0 bases, with 15 bases spanning the gap. The CDR3 sequence is 15 residues long. CDR3 sequence: CSVGGTGSSGNTIYF. The CDR3 bases are TGCAGCGTAGGTGGAACAGGGAGCTCTGGAAACACCATATATTTT.

This clone was found a few times. This chain joins TRBV9 and TRBJ1-1; D ambiguous. This CDR3 is 14 amino acids long. V was trimmed by 4 bases and J by 10 bases, leaving 20 bases between them. CDR1 and CDR2 (germline): SGDLS, YYNGEE. Here the CDR3 DNA reads TGTGCCAGCAGCCTAATAGATGGTCCTCGGGGAGCTTTCTTT. Protein sequence: CASSLIDGPRGAFF. Together with reference TRBV9 and TRBJ1-1, the CDR3 gives the full variable domain: DSGVTQTPKHLITATGQRVTLRCSPRSGDLSVYWYQQSLDQGLQFLIQYYNGEERAKGNILERFSAQQFPDLHSELNLSSLELGDSALYFCASSLIDGPRGAFFGQGTRLTVV.

The chain carries TRBV7-9 and TRBJ2-3; TRBD2 matches 8 bases. V lost 11 bases to trimming and J lost 2 bases; unmatched junction nucleotides: 6. Germline V CDR1 and CDR2: SEHNR, FQNEAQ (reference sequence). The CDR3 length is 13 residues. The CDR3 DNA follows: TGTGCCTGGGCGGGAGGCTCCACAGATACGCAGTATTTT. It yields the protein CAWAGGSTDTQYF.

This clone has only a few counts. The chain links TRBV5-4 to TRBJ2-3; a weak D match, TRBD2 (7 bases). CDR1 SGHNT and CDR2 YYREEE come from the germline V gene (reference sequence). Trimming cost V 4 bases and J 8 bases, with 23 bases left between them. The CDR3 has 16 residues. The CDR3 here is CASSNRGGAYRVTQYF. The CDR3 DNA reads TGTGCCAGCAGCAATCGAGGGGGGGCTTATCGTGTTACGCAGTATTTT.

V usage is TRBV27 and J usage is TRBJ2-3; D unclear. Trimming cost V 5 bases and J 1 base, with 16 bases left between them. This CDR3 region has 16 residues. In germline, CDR1 is MNHEY, CDR2 SMNVEV (reference sequence). The CDR3 DNA follows: TGTGCCAGCAGTCCCACACCGCAGGTCCGCACAGATACGCAGTATTTT. It codes for CASSPTPQVRTDTQYF.

The chain recombines TRBV19 with TRBJ1-3, with unresolved D. V was pared by 3 bases and J by 0 bases, with 12 bases between. The germline V gene has CDR1 LNHDA and CDR2 SQIVND (reference sequence). CDR3 length: 16 amino acids. Written as DNA, the CDR3 is TGTGCCAGTAGTATTGGAAGCGCTCTCTCTGGAAACACCATATATTTT. It is translated as CASSIGSALSGNTIYF.

The chain recombines TRBV25-1 with TRBJ2-4; 8 bases fit TRBD2. The CDR3 has 15 amino acids. Germline V gene lookup returns CDR1 MGHDK and CDR2 SYGVNS. Losses at the gene ends were 4 bases for V and 7 bases for J; bases not matched to a gene: 9. CDR3 sequence (DNA): TGTGCCAGCAGTGCCCCGGGAGGGGGGATTAACATTCAGTACTTC. As protein: CASSAPGGGINIQYF. The full variable domain, its missing parts supplied by reference TRBV25-1 and TRBJ2-4, is EADIYQTPRYLVIGTGKKITLECSQTMGHDKMYWYQQDPGMELHLIHYSYGVNSTEKGDLSSESTVSRIRTEHFPLTLESARPSHTSQYLCASSAPGGGINIQYFGAGTRLSVL.

The rearrangement joins TRBV7-2 to TRBJ2-1, with a weak D call TRBD2 (6 bases). CDR1 SGHTA and CDR2 FQGNSA come from the germline V gene. There are 14 residues in the CDR3. The germline V and J ends were trimmed by 5 bases and 16 bases, with 24 bases remaining between them. The CDR3 DNA sequence: TGTGCCAGCAGCCCGACTAGTTACGGGGAAAATTGTTTCTTC. It is translated as CASSPTSYGENCFF. The full variable domain, its missing parts supplied by reference TRBV7-2 and TRBJ2-1, is GAGVSQSPSNKVTEKGKDVELRCDPISGHTALYWYRQSLGQGLEFLIYFQGNSAPDKSGLPSDRFSAERTGGSVSTLTIQRTQQEDSAVYLCASSPTSYGENCFFGPGTRLTVL.

The chain is built from TRBV30 and TRBJ2-5; D possibly corresponds to TRBD1 (6 bases). CDR1 GTSNPN and CDR2 SVGIG come from the germline V gene (reference sequence). Trimming removed 1 base from V and 5 bases from J, with 11 bases in between. The CDR3 is made up of 13 amino acids. The CDR3 bases are TGTGCCTGGAGTGGGGGGCCGGCGGAGACCCAGTACTTC. Protein sequence: CAWSGGPAETQYF.

CDR3 in DNA: TGTGCCAGCAGCCGCAGGAGGCGCGGGGAGACCCAGTACTTC. It encodes CASSRRRRGETQYF. The chain uses TRBV14 and TRBJ2-5; TRBD2 is a possible D gene (5 bases). The germline CDR1 and CDR2 sequences are SGHDN and FVKESK. V shed 4 bases and J shed 5 bases, with 14 bases lying between them. This CDR3 has 14 residues.

The chain links TRBV5-1 to TRBJ1-1; TRBD1 is a possible D gene (5 bases). Trimming took 1 base from V and 3 from J, leaving 10 bases between them. CDR1 is SGHRS and CDR2 is YFSETQ in the germline V gene. CDR3 size: 14 residues. DNA for the CDR3: TGCGCCAGCAGCTTGAGGACATACGACACTGAAGCTTTCTTT. Residues: CASSLRTYDTEAFF.

CDR3 protein: CASSLADRDGYEQYF. In nucleotides, the CDR3 is TGCGCCAGCAGCTTGGCCGACAGGGACGGCTACGAGCAGTACTTC. This rearrangement joins TRBV5-1 to TRBJ2-7; 7 bases are a match to TRBD1. Germline CDR1 and CDR2: SGHRS and YFSETQ. This CDR3 region has 15 residues. V was clipped by 0 bases and J by 3 bases; unmatched bases: 6.

The V call is TRBV5-1, the J call TRBJ1-1; unclear D gene. This CDR3 is built from 15 residues. With 0 bases removed from V and 7 bases from J, the gap between germline ends came to 16 bases. Per germline, CDR1 SGHRS and CDR2 YFSETQ. The CDR3 sequence: CASSLALFGDHEAFF. The CDR3 coding sequence is TGCGCCAGCAGCTTGGCTTTGTTTGGAGACCATGAAGCTTTCTTT.

This chain uses TRBV5-4 with TRBJ2-5, with D possibly being TRBD1 (5 bases). The CDR3 loop spans 14 amino acids. Trimming left V 8 bases short and J 7 bases short, with 21 bases between. CDR1 SGHNT and CDR2 YYREEE come from the germline V gene (reference sequence). The CDR3 region is CASKLGVGAGTQYF. The CDR3 nucleotides read TGTGCCAGTAAGCTTGGGGTAGGGGCCGGGACCCAGTACTTC. Based on the CDR3 plus reference TRBV5-4 and TRBJ2-5, the full variable domain is ETGVTQSPTHLIKTRGQQVTLRCSSQSGHNTVSWYQQALGQGPQFIFQYYREEENGRGNFPPRFSGLQFPNYSSELNVNALELDDSALYLCASKLGVGAGTQYFGPGTRLLVL.